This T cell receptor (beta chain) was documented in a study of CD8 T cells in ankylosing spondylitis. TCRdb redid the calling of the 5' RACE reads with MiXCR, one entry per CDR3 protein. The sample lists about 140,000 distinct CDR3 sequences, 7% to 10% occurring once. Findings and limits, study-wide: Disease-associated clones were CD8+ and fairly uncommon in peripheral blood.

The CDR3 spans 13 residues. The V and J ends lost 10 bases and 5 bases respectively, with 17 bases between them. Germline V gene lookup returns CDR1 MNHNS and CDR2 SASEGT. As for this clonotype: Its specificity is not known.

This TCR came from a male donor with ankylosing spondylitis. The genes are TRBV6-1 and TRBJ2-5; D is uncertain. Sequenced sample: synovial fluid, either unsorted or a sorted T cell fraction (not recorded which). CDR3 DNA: TGTGCCACCCGAGGCGGCTTTTGGGAGACCCAGTACTTC. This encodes CATRGGFWETQYF.